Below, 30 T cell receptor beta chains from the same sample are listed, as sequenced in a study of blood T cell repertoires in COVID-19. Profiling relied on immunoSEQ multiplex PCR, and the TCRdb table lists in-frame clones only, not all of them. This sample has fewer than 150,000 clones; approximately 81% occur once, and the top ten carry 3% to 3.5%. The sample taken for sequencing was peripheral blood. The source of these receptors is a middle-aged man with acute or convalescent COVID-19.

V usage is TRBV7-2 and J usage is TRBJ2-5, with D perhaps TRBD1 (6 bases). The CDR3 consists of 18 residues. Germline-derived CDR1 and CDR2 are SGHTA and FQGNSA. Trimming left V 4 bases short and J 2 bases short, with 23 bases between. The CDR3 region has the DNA TGTGCCAGCAGCTCGGGGTATGGAGCTGGGGGCACGCAAGAGACCCAGTACTTC. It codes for CASSSGYGAGGTQETQYF.

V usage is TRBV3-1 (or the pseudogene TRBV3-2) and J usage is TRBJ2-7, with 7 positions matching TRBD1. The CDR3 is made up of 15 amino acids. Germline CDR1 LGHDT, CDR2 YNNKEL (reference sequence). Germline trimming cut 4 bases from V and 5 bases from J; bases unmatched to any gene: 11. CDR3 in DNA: TGTGCCAGCAGCCCTACACCGACAGGGATGCACGAGCAGTACTTC. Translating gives CASSPTPTGMHEQYF.

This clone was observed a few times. CDR3 sequence: CASSSGQTGNTGELFF. CDR3 DNA sequence: TGTGCCAGCAGCTCGGGACAGACCGGGAACACCGGGGAGCTGTTTTTT. The chain couples TRBV7-9 to TRBJ2-2; 7 nucleotides match TRBD1. Germline assignment: CDR1 SEHNR and CDR2 FQNEAQ (reference sequence). The junction had 6 bases not matched to a gene; V was cut back by 4 bases and J by 1 base. The CDR3 is made up of 16 amino acids. The full variable domain, completed using reference TRBV7-9 and TRBJ2-2, is DTGVSQNPRHKITKRGQNVTFRCDPISEHNRLYWYRQTLGQGPEFLTYFQNEAQLEKSRLLSDRFSAERPKGSFSTLEIQRTEQGDSAMYLCASSSGQTGNTGELFFGEGSRLTVL.

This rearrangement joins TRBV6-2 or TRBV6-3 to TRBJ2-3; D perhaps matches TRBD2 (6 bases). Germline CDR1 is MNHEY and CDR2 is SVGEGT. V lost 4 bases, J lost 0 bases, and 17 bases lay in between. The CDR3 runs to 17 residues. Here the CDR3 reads CASSSPGLAPSTDTQYF. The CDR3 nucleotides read TGTGCCAGCAGTTCCCCGGGACTGGCTCCTAGCACAGATACGCAGTATTTT.

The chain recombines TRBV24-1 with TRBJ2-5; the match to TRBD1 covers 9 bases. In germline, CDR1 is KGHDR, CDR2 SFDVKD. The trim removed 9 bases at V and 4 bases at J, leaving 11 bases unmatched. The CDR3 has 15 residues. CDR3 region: CATGLGQGVRETQYF. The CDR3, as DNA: TGTGCCACCGGGTTGGGACAGGGCGTTCGAGAGACCCAGTACTTC.

CDR3 protein: CAWSAQGYEQYF. CDR3 coding DNA: TGTGCCTGGAGTGCCCAGGGCTACGAGCAGTACTTC. The genes are TRBV30 and TRBJ2-7; D perhaps matches TRBD1 (5 bases). V gave up 1 base and J gave up 3 bases, with 7 bases separating them. CDR1 and CDR2 (germline): GTSNPN, SVGIG (reference sequence). This CDR3 region has 12 residues.

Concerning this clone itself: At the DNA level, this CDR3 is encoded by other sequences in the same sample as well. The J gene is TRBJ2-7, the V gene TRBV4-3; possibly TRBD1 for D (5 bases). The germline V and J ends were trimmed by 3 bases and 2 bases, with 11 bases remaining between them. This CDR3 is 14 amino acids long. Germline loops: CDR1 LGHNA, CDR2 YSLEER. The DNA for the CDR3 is TGCGCCAGCAGCCAGGGGCAGGGTACCTACGAGCAGTACTTC. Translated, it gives CASSQGQGTYEQYF.

The CDR3 here is CATSELGGGFRNEQFF. For the CDR3, the DNA is TGTGCCACCAGTGAATTGGGGGGCGGCTTTAGGAATGAGCAGTTCTTC. The V gene is TRBV24-1, the J gene TRBJ2-1, with D perhaps being TRBD1 or TRBD2 (6 bases each). The CDR3 length is 16 residues. Germline V CDR1 and CDR2: KGHDR, SFDVKD. V was shortened by 4 bases and J by 7 bases, with 19 bases between the two germline ends.

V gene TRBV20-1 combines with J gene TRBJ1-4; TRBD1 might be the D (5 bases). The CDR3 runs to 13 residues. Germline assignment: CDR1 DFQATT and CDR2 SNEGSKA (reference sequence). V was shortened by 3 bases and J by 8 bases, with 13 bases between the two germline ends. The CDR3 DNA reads TGCAGTGCTAGTTACCAGGGTGGCGAAAAACTGTTTTTT. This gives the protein CSASYQGGEKLFF.

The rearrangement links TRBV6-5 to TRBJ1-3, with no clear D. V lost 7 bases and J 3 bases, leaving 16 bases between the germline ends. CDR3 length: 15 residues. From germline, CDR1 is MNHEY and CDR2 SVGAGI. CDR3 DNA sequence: TGTGCCAGCACAGCGGGGTTCGCTCTTGGAAACACCATATATTTT. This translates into CASTAGFALGNTIYF.

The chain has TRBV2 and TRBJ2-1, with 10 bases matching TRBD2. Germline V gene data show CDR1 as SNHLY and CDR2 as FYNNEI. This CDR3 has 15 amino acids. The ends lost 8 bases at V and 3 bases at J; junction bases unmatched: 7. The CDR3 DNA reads TGTGCCAGCGAGTCAGCGGGGGGGATCTACAATGAGCAGTTCTTC. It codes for CASESAGGIYNEQFF.

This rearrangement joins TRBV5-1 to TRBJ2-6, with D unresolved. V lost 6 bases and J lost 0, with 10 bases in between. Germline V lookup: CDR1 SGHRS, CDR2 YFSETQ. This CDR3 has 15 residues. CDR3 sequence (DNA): TGCGCCAGCACCCCGTCCCTCTCTGGGGCCAACGTCCTGACTTTC. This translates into CASTPSLSGANVLTF.

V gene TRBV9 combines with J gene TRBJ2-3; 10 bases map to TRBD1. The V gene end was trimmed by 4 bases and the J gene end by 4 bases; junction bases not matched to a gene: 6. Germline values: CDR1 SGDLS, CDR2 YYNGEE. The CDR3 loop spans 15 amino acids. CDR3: CASSTSGTGADTQYF. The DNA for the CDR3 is TGTGCCAGCAGCACATCCGGGACAGGGGCAGATACGCAGTATTTT.

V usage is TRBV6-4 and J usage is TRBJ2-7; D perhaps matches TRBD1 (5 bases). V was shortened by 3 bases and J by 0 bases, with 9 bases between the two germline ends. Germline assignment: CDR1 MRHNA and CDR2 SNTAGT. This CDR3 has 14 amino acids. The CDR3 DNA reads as TGTGCCAGCAGTGAGGGGCCAGCCTCCTACGAGCAGTACTTC. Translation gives CASSEGPASYEQYF.

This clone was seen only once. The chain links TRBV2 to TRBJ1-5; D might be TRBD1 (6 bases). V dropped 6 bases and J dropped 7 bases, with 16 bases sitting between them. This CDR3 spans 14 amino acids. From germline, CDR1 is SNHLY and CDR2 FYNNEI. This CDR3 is CASSDTGFRQPQHF. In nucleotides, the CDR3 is TGTGCCAGCAGCGATACAGGGTTCCGACAGCCCCAGCATTTT.

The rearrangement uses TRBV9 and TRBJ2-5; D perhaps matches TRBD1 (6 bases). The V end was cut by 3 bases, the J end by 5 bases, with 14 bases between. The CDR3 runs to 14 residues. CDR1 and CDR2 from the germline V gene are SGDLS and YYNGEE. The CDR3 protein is CASSAPWGQETQYF. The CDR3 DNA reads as TGTGCCAGCAGCGCTCCCTGGGGGCAGGAGACCCAGTACTTC.

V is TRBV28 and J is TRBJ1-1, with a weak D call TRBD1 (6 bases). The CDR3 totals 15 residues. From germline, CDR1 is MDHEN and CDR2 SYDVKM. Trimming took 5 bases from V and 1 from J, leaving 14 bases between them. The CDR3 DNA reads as TGTGCCAGCAGTCCCCGGACAGCGGCGAACACTGAAGCTTTCTTT. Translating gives CASSPRTAANTEAFF.

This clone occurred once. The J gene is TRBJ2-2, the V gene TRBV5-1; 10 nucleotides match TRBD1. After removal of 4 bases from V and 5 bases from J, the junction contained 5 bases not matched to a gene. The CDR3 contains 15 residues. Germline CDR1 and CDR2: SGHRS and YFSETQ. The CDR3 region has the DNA TGCGCCAGCAGCGCGGACAGGGGGTTTACCGGGGAGCTGTTTTTT. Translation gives CASSADRGFTGELFF.

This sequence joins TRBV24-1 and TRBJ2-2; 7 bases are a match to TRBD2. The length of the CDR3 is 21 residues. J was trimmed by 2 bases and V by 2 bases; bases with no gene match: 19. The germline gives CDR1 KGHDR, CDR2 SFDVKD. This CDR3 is CATSDWGLGGEKMLNTGELFF. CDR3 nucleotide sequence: TGTGCCACCAGTGATTGGGGCCTGGGGGGGGAGAAGATGTTAAACACCGGGGAGCTGTTTTTT.

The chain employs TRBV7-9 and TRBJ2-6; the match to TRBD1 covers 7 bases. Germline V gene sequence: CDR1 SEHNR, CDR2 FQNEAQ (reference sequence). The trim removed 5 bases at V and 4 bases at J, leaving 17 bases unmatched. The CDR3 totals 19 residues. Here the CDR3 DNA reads TGTGCCAGCAGCCGACCGAGGACAGGCCTCCTGGAAGGGGCCAACGTCCTGACTTTC. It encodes CASSRPRTGLLEGANVLTF.

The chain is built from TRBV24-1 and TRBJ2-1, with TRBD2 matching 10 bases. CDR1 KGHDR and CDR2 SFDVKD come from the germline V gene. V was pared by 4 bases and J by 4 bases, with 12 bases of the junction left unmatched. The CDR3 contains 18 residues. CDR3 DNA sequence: TGTGCCACCAGTGACCCCTACCCGACTAGCGGGTTTTACAATGAGCAGTTCTTC. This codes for CATSDPYPTSGFYNEQFF.

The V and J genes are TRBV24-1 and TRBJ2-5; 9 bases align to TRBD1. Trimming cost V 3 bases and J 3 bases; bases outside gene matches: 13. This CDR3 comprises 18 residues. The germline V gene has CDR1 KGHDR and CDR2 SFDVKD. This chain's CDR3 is CATSDPGTGPAGEETQYF. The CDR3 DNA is TGTGCCACCAGTGATCCCGGGACAGGGCCTGCCGGTGAAGAGACCCAGTACTTC.

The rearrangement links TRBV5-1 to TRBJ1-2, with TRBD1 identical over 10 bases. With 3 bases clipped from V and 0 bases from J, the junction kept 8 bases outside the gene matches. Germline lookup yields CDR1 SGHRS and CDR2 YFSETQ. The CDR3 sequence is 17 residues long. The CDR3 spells CASSYGTGVWANYGYTF. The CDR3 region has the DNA TGCGCCAGCAGCTATGGGACAGGGGTCTGGGCTAACTATGGCTACACCTTC.

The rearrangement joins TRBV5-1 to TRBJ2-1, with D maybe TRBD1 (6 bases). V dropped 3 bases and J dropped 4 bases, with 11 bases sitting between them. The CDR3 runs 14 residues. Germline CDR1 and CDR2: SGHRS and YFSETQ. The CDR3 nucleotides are TGCGCCAGCAGCTCGGGACAAGGATACAATGAGCAGTTCTTC. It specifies CASSSGQGYNEQFF.

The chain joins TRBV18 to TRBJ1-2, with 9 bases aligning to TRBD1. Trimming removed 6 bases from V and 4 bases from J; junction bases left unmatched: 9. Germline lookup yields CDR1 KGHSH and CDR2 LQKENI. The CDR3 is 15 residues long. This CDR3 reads CASSPQMTGGYGYTF. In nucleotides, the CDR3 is TGTGCCAGCTCTCCCCAAATGACAGGGGGCTATGGCTACACCTTC.

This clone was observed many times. The CDR3 loop reads CSASGGLRREQYF. For the CDR3, the DNA is TGCAGTGCCAGTGGGGGGCTTCGGCGCGAGCAGTACTTC. The chain employs TRBV20-1 and TRBJ2-7; D assignment may be TRBD1 or TRBD2 (6 bases each). Germline assignment: CDR1 DFQATT and CDR2 SNEGSKA (reference sequence). CDR3 length: 13 amino acids. The V end lost 6 bases, the J end lost 6 bases, and 18 bases lay between the germline ends.

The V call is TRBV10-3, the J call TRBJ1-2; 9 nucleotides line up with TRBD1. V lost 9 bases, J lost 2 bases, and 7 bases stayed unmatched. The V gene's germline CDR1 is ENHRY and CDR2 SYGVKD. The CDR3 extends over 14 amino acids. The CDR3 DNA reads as TGTGCCATGCTACAGGGGGCGCCCAACTATGGCTACACCTTC. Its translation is CAMLQGAPNYGYTF.

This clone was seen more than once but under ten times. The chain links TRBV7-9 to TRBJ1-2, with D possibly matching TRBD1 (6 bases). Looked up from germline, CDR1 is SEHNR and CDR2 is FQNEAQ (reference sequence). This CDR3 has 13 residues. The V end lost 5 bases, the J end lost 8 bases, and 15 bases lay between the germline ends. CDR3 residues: CASSPTGQQGYTF. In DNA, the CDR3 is TGTGCCAGCAGCCCCACAGGGCAGCAGGGCTACACCTTC.

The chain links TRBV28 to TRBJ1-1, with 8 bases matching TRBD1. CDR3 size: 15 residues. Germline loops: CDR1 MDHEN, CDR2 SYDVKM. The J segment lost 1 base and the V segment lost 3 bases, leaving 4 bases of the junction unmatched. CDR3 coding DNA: TGTGCCAGCAGTTTCCGGACAGGGCGGAACACTGAAGCTTTCTTT. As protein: CASSFRTGRNTEAFF.

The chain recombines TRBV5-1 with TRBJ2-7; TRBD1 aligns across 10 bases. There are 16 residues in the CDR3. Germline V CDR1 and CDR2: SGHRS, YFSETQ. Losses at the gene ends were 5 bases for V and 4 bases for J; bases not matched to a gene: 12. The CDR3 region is CASRYKFRDRGYEQYF. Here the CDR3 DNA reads TGCGCCAGCAGATATAAGTTCCGGGACAGGGGATACGAGCAGTACTTC.